Listed here is a single TCR beta chain. TCR cDNA molecules each carried a unique molecular identifier. TCRdb re-called the 5' RACE reads with MiXCR, one entry per CDR3 protein. The table lists roughly 2,000 distinct CDR3 sequences, 24% of them singletons. The source of the sample is a study of spatial heterogeneity in lung cancer. Looking at the study overall: On average, each unique TCR and UMI combination appeared more than ten times in raw reads.

Described time point: sample taken at primary tumor resection. Patients with untreated early-stage non-small cell lung cancer, numbering 72, were the donors. Whole RNA came from tumor, nontumor lung or frozen PBMC and was sequenced without being sorted. Germline assignment: CDR1 MNHEY and CDR2 SVGEGT. Trimming removed 6 bases from V and 6 bases from J, with 14 bases in between. CDR3 length equals 13 residues. The TCR was taken from a male donor with early-stage non-small cell lung cancer. The specimen was normal lung tissue next to the tumor, collected at surgery. The rearrangement joins TRBV6-2 or TRBV6-3 to TRBJ1-2; no firm D call. Here the CDR3 DNA reads TGTGCCAGCAGCCACCCACCAGTACATGGCTACACCTTC. Translation: CASSHPPVHGYTF.